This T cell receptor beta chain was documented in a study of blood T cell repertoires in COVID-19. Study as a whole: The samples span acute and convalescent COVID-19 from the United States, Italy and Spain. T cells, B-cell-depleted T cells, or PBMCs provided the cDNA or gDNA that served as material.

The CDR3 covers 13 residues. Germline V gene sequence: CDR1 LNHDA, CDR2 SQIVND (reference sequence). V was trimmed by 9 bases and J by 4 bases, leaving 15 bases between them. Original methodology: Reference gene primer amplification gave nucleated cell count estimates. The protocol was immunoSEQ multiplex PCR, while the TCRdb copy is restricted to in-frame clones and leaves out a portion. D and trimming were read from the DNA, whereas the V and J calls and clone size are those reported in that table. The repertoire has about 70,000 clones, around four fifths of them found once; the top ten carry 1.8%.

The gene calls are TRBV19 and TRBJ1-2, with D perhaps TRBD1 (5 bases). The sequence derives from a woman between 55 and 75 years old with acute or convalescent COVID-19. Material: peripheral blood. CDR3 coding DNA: TGTGCCAGCGGGACTCCCCCACTCTATGGCTACACCTTC. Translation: CASGTPPLYGYTF.